A single sample is the source of the 27 T cell receptor beta chains below, sequenced in a study of blood T cell repertoires in COVID-19. Profiled with immunoSEQ multiplex PCR; TCRdb holds only in-frame clones, not every one. The repertoire includes approximately 80,000 clones, about 87% of them detected once, and about 9.6% sits in the top ten. The sample was peripheral blood. These receptor sequences come from a human donor in a cohort sampled during active COVID-19.

As to this clone: The junction departs from the called germline gene at one end, perhaps through a read error. J is TRBJ2-2 and V is TRBV9, with 7 bases fitting TRBD1. Germline CDR1 reads SGDLS; CDR2 reads YYNGEE. This CDR3 region has 17 residues. This CDR3 is CASRVVGGTENTGELFF. CDR3 DNA sequence: TGTGCCAGCAGAGTAGTTGGTGGGACAGAGAACACCGGGGAGCTGTTTTTT.

The J gene is TRBJ2-3, the V gene TRBV18, with a tentative D call TRBD2 (5 bases). Germline CDR1 is KGHSH and CDR2 is LQKENI. CDR3 length: 14 residues. Between the trimmed V and J ends, which lost 2 bases and 2 bases, there was a span of 8 bases. The CDR3 loop reads CASSPSDSTDTQYF. CDR3 bases: TGTGCCAGCTCACCATCGGACTCCACAGATACGCAGTATTTT.

Only one count was recorded for this clone. The gene calls are TRBV4-1 and TRBJ2-1, with D possibly matching TRBD2 (6 bases). The germline V gene encodes CDR1 MGHRA and CDR2 YSYEKL. The CDR3 is made up of 17 amino acids. Trimming removed 1 base at V and 4 bases at J, with 17 bases between. CDR3 DNA: TGCGCCAGCAGCCAAGGACGGGCGGGAAAACCTTACAATGAGCAGTTCTTC. Protein: CASSQGRAGKPYNEQFF.

This sequence joins TRBV9 and TRBJ1-1; D gene unclear. V was cut by 0 bases and J by 1 base, with 7 bases left in between. Germline V CDR1 and CDR2: SGDLS, YYNGEE. The CDR3 covers 14 residues. CDR3 protein: CASSVGRGNTEAFF. CDR3 bases: TGTGCCAGCAGCGTAGGACGCGGGAACACTGAAGCTTTCTTT.

The chain employs TRBV19 and TRBJ1-1; TRBD1 matches at 7 bases. With V trimmed by 4 bases and J by 0 bases, 11 bases remained unmatched. Germline lookup yields CDR1 LNHDA and CDR2 SQIVND (reference sequence). The CDR3 extends over 17 amino acids. DNA for the CDR3: TGTGCCAGTAGTACCGCCGGGACAGCGAACTTGAACACTGAAGCTTTCTTT. Its translation: CASSTAGTANLNTEAFF.

The chain uses TRBV9 and TRBJ2-7, with D perhaps matching TRBD2 (6 bases). This CDR3 contains 14 residues. With 0 bases removed from V and 5 bases from J, the gap between germline ends came to 12 bases. From germline, CDR1 is SGDLS and CDR2 YYNGEE. CDR3 region: CASSVAGSSDEQYF. The DNA for the CDR3 is TGTGCCAGCAGCGTAGCCGGGAGCTCTGACGAGCAGTACTTC.

This clone was observed a single time. The chain has TRBV7-2 and TRBJ2-7; 11 bases agree with TRBD2. V lost 5 bases and J lost 4; bases outside the gene matches: 4. The CDR3 is 14 amino acids. Germline CDR1 and CDR2: SGHTA and FQGNSA. CDR3 region: CASSALAGVYEQYF. In DNA, the CDR3 is TGTGCCAGCAGCGCACTAGCGGGAGTGTACGAGCAGTACTTC.

This clone was seen just once. The chain recombines TRBV6-5 with TRBJ2-1; 9 nucleotides align to TRBD1. V lost 8 bases, J lost 9 bases, and 11 bases stayed unmatched. There are 14 residues in the CDR3. The V gene's germline CDR1 is MNHEY and CDR2 SVGAGI. The CDR3 spells CASGTRDRASEQFF. The DNA for the CDR3 is TGTGCCAGCGGCACCCGGGACAGGGCTAGTGAGCAGTTCTTC.

This chain uses TRBV28 with TRBJ1-2; 10 nucleotides align to TRBD1. The CDR3 is made up of 16 amino acids. Per the germline V gene, CDR1 is MDHEN and CDR2 is SYDVKM. V shed 6 bases and J 3 bases; nucleotides not matched to a gene: 10. CDR3 residues: CASRSAAGTGDYGYTF. The CDR3 DNA sequence: TGTGCCAGCAGGTCCGCTGCCGGGACAGGGGACTATGGCTACACCTTC.

This clone was detected only once. V is TRBV4-2 and J is TRBJ2-1; 10 bases map to TRBD2. The CDR3 runs 14 residues. V shed 1 base and J 8 bases; nucleotides not matched to a gene: 2. Germline CDR1 and CDR2: LGHNA and YNFKEQ. The CDR3 DNA is TGTGCCAGCAGCCAAGGGACTAGCGGCGATGAGCAGTTCTTC. Amino acids: CASSQGTSGDEQFF.

The CDR3 nucleotides read TGTGCCGACCGGGACAGGGGACGAGATACGCAGTATTTT. Translating it yields CADRDRGRDTQYF. J is TRBJ2-3 and V is TRBV7-2; 10 nucleotides agree with TRBD1. Germline-derived CDR1 and CDR2 are SGHTA and FQGNSA. The CDR3 runs 13 residues. V was pared by 11 bases and J by 5 bases, with 7 bases of the junction left unmatched.

CDR3 loop: CASSLTISGNTIYF. CDR3 nucleotides: TGTGCCAGCAGTTTAACTATCTCTGGAAACACCATATATTTT. The rearrangement joins TRBV28 to TRBJ1-3, with D unresolved. This CDR3 has 14 amino acids. V shed 2 bases and J shed 0 bases, with 5 bases lying between them. The V gene's germline CDR1 is MDHEN and CDR2 SYDVKM.

V gene TRBV5-5 combines with J gene TRBJ2-3; D uncertain. Germline assignment: CDR1 SGHKS and CDR2 YYEKEE (reference sequence). V lost 2 bases and J lost 1, with 8 bases in between. The CDR3 has 14 amino acids. This chain's CDR3 is CASSFGGGTDTQYF. DNA of the CDR3: TGTGCCAGCAGCTTCGGTGGAGGCACAGATACGCAGTATTTT.

This clone has a single count. The CDR3: CSARDQMQYF. CDR3 sequence (DNA): TGCAGTGCTAGAGATCAGATGCAGTATTTT. This sequence joins TRBV20-1 and TRBJ2-3; D remains unclear. There are 10 residues in the CDR3. The germline V and J ends were trimmed by 0 bases and 11 bases, with 6 bases remaining between them. Germline V CDR1 and CDR2: DFQATT, SNEGSKA (reference sequence).

This sequence joins TRBV12-3 or TRBV12-4 and TRBJ2-5, with 7 bases identical to TRBD2. V gave up 4 bases and J gave up 5 bases; unmatched junction bases: 4. The CDR3 is 13 amino acids. CDR3 sequence reads: CASSWGGSETQYF. The CDR3 bases are TGTGCCAGCAGTTGGGGGGGGTCGGAGACCCAGTACTTC.

The chain carries TRBV6-5 and TRBJ1-4, with D possibly matching TRBD1 (6 bases). Per germline, CDR1 MNHEY and CDR2 SVGAGI. V lost 10 bases and J 6 bases, leaving 18 bases between the germline ends. CDR3 length: 14 amino acids. The CDR3 spells CATNLRGGHEKLFF. The CDR3 coding sequence is TGTGCCACCAACCTGAGGGGGGGGCATGAAAAACTGTTTTTT.

This clone appeared a single time. The rearrangement uses TRBV28 and TRBJ2-7, with 7 bases matching TRBD2. J lost 1 base, V lost 2 bases, and 8 bases had no gene match. This CDR3 spans 16 amino acids. Germline CDR1 MDHEN, CDR2 SYDVKM. Written as DNA, the CDR3 is TGTGCCAGCAGTTTACCGGGCGGGACTACTTCCTACGAGCAGTACTTC. It encodes CASSLPGGTTSYEQYF.

V gene TRBV24-1 combines with J gene TRBJ2-5; possibly TRBD1 for D (5 bases). V lost 3 bases and J 4 bases, leaving 8 bases between the germline ends. Germline V gene lookup returns CDR1 KGHDR and CDR2 SFDVKD. This CDR3 comprises 13 residues. CDR3 residues: CATSDGASETQYF. DNA of the CDR3: TGTGCCACCAGTGATGGGGCGTCAGAGACCCAGTACTTC.

The chain links TRBV29-1 to TRBJ2-1, with D uncertain. This CDR3 is 11 amino acids long. Germline assignment: CDR1 SQVTM and CDR2 ANQGSEA. Trimming stripped 5 bases from V and 10 bases from J, with 12 bases between. The CDR3 DNA is TGCAGCGTTCCCGTACCAGTCGAGCAGTTCTTC. It yields the protein CSVPVPVEQFF.

As regards this clone: Additional DNA sequences in this sample encode the identical CDR3. The chain has TRBV11-2 and TRBJ2-1; D call uncertain. The CDR3 loop spans 11 amino acids. V was pared by 1 base and J by 10 bases, with 5 bases between. Germline lookup yields CDR1 SGHAT and CDR2 FQNNGV. The CDR3 nucleotides read TGTGCCAGCAGCTTAGCGCGGGAGCAGTTCTTC. Translation: CASSLAREQFF. The whole variable domain, remainder taken from reference TRBV11-2 and TRBJ2-1, is EAGVAQSPRYKIIEKRQSVAFWCNPISGHATLYWYQQILGQGPKLLIQFQNNGVVDDSQLPKDRFSAERLKGVDSTLKIQPAKLEDSAVYLCASSLAREQFFGPGTRLTVL.

The chain has TRBV21-1 and TRBJ2-7; no check of the table's D call, TRBD1, against the DNA was made. TRBV21-1 is a recognized pseudogene. The CDR3 contains 16 residues. CDR3: CASSSQQGKINYEQYF. The CDR3 DNA follows: TGTGCCAGCAGCAGCCAACAGGGGAAAATAAACTACGAGCAGTACTTC.

This clone was counted once. The chain uses TRBV19 and TRBJ2-7; D is perhaps TRBD2 (6 bases). The CDR3 spans 14 residues. Germline CDR1 is LNHDA and CDR2 is SQIVND (reference sequence). V lost 5 bases and J 5 bases, leaving 16 bases between the germline ends. The CDR3 coding sequence is TGTGCCAGTAGTCCCCGTACAGGCGGGGACGAGCAGTACTTC. It encodes CASSPRTGGDEQYF.

The genes are TRBV15 and TRBJ2-1, with TRBD1 identical over 9 bases. Germline V gives CDR1 LNHNV, CDR2 YYDKDF (reference sequence). V gave up 3 bases and J gave up 4 bases; unmatched junction bases: 25. The CDR3 runs 22 residues. The CDR3: CATSSAVPDRGSMLWPYNEQFF. As DNA, the CDR3 is TGTGCCACCAGCAGCGCCGTGCCTGACAGGGGGAGTATGTTGTGGCCTTACAATGAGCAGTTCTTC.

This chain connects TRBV5-4 to TRBJ2-7; D is possibly TRBD1 (5 bases). Trimming took 4 bases from V and 0 from J, leaving 17 bases between them. Germline V lookup: CDR1 SGHNT, CDR2 YYREEE (reference sequence). The length of the CDR3 is 16 residues. CDR3 DNA: TGTGCCAGCAGCCCAAATCGGATCAGGGCCTCCTACGAGCAGTACTTC. Translated: CASSPNRIRASYEQYF.

This chain uses TRBV18 with TRBJ1-1; possible D gene TRBD1, 6 bases. V was trimmed by 3 bases and J by 5 bases, leaving 13 bases between them. Germline V CDR1 and CDR2: KGHSH, LQKENI. The CDR3 covers 14 residues. CDR3 amino acids: CASSPFSQGTEAFF. CDR3 sequence (DNA): TGTGCCAGCTCACCCTTCTCACAGGGAACTGAAGCTTTCTTT.

The chain links TRBV29-1 to TRBJ2-5, with D possibly matching TRBD2 (6 bases). Trimming shortened V by 6 bases and J by 6 bases, and 14 bases separated the two germline ends. Per the germline V gene, CDR1 is SQVTM and CDR2 is ANQGSEA. This CDR3 is built from 12 residues. CDR3 nucleotide sequence: TGCAGCGTAGAACAGACTAGGAAGACCCAGTACTTC. Translated: CSVEQTRKTQYF.

The J gene is TRBJ1-1, the V gene TRBV9; D unclear. The CDR3 contains 16 residues. CDR1 and CDR2 (germline): SGDLS, YYNGEE. The ends were cut back, 5 bases at V and 0 bases at J, with 17 bases in the middle. The DNA of the CDR3 is TGTGCCAGCAGTGGCAGGTCCGGAACCTTGAACACTGAAGCTTTCTTT. Translating gives CASSGRSGTLNTEAFF.